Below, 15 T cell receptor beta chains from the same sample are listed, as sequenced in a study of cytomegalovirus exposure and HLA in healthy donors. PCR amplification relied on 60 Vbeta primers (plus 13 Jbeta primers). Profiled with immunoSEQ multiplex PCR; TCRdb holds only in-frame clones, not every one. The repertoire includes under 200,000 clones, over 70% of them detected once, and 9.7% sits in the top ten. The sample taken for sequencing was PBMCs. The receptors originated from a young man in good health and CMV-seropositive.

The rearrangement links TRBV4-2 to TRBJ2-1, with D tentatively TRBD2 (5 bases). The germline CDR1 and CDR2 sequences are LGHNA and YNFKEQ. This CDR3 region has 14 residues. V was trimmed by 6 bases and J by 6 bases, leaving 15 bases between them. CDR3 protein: CASSEGRAVNEQFF. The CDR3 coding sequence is TGTGCCAGCAGTGAAGGGCGGGCGGTCAATGAGCAGTTCTTC.

The CDR3 DNA reads TGTGCCAGCAGCCAAGTACGTCGGCAGGCGAGCTCTGGAAACACCATATATTTT. It codes for CASSQVRRQASSGNTIYF. This chain joins TRBV4-2 and TRBJ1-3; D unresolved. The CDR3 contains 18 residues. Looked up from germline, CDR1 is LGHNA and CDR2 is YNFKEQ. Trimming shortened V by 1 base and J by 0 bases, and 16 bases separated the two germline ends.

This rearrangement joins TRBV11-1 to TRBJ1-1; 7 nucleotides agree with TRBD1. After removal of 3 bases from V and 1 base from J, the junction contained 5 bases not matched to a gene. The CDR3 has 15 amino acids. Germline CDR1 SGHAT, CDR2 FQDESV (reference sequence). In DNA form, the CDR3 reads TGTGCCAGCAGCTTCAGGGGGAAAGGGAACACTGAAGCTTTCTTT. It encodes CASSFRGKGNTEAFF.

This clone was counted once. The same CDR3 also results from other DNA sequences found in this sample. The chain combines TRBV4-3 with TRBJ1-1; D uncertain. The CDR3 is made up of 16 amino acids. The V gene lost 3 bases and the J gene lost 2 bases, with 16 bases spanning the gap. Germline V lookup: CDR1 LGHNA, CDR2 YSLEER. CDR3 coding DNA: TGCGCCAGCAGCCACTTGGTGCAGGCCCGAAACACTGAAGCTTTCTTT. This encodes CASSHLVQARNTEAFF.

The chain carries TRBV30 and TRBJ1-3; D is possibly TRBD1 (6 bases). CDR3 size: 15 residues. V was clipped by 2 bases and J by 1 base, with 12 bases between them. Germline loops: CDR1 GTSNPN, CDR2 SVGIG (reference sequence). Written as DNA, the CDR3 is TGTGCCTGGAGTAAAGGGGACATATCTGGAAACACCATATATTTT. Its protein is CAWSKGDISGNTIYF.

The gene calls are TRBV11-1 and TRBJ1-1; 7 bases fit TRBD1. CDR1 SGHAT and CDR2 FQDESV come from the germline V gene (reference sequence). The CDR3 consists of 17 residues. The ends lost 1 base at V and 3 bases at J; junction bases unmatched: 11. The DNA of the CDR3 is TGTGCCAGCAGCTTAGAGGGGGCCTCGCCCTTCTACACTGAAGCTTTCTTT. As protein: CASSLEGASPFYTEAFF. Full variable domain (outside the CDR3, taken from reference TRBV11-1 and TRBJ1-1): EAEVAQSPRYKITEKSQAVAFWCDPISGHATLYWYRQILGQGPELLVQFQDESVVDDSQLPKDRFSAERLKGVDSTLKIQPAELGDSAMYLCASSLEGASPFYTEAFFGQGTRLTVV.

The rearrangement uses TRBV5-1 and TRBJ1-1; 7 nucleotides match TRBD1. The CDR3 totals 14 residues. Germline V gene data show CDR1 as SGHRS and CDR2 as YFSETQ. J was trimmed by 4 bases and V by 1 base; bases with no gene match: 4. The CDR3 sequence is CASSLRQGPTEAFF. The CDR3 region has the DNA TGCGCCAGCAGCTTGAGACAGGGACCCACTGAAGCTTTCTTT.

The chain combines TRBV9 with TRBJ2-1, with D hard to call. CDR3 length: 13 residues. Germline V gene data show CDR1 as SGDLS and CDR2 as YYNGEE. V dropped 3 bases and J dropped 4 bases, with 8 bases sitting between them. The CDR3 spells CASSGDTYNEQFF. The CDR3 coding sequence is TGTGCCAGCAGCGGCGACACTTACAATGAGCAGTTCTTC.

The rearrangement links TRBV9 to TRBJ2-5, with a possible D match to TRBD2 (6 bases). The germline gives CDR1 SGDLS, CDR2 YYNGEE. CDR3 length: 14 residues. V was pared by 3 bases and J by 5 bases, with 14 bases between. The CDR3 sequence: CASSAGLPYETQYF. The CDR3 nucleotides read TGTGCCAGCAGCGCGGGACTTCCGTATGAGACCCAGTACTTC.

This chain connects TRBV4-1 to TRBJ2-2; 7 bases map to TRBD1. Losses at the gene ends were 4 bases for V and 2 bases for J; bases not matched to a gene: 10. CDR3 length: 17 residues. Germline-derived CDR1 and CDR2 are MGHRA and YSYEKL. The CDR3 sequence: CASSPRGTGVNTGELFF. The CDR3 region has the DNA TGCGCCAGCAGCCCTCGTGGAACAGGGGTTAACACCGGGGAGCTGTTTTTT.

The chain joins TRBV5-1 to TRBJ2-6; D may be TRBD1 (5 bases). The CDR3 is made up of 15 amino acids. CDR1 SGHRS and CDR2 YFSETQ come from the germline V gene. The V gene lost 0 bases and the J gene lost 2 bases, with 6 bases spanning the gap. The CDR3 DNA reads TGCGCCAGCAGCTTGGGGGGCACTGGGGCCAACGTCCTGACTTTC. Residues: CASSLGGTGANVLTF.

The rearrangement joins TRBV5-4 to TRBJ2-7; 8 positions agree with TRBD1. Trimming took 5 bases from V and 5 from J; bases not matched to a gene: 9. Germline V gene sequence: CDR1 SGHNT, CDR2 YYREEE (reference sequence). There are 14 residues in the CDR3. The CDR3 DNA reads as TGTGCCAGCAGAGAGTCAGGGGGCATCAACGAGCAGTACTTC. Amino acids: CASRESGGINEQYF.

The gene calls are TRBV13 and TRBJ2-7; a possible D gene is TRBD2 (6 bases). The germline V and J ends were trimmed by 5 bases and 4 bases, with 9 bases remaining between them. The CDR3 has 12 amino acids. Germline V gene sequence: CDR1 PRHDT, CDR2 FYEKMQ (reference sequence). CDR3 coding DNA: TGTGCCAGCAGCCTGGAGGGATACGAGCAGTACTTC. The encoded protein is CASSLEGYEQYF.

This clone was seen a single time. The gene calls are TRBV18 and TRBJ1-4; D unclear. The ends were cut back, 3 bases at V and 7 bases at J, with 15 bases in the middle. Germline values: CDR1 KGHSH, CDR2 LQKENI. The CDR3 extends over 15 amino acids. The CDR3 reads CASSPGGLAGEKLFF. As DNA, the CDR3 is TGTGCCAGCTCACCGGGAGGCCTAGCGGGTGAAAAACTGTTTTTT. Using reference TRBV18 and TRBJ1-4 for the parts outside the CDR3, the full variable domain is NAGVMQNPRHLVRRRGQEARLRCSPMKGHSHVYWYRQLPEEGLKFMVYLQKENIIDESGMPKERFSAEFPKEGPSILRIQQVVRGDSAAYFCASSPGGLAGEKLFFGSGTQLSVL.

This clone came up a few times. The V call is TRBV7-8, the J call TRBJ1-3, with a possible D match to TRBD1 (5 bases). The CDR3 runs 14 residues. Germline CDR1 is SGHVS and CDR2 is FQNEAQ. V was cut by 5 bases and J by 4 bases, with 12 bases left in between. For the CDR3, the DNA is TGTGCCAGCAGCCTCAGGGTTGGGGGAAACACCATATATTTT. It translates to CASSLRVGGNTIYF.